One and the same sample provided the 22 T cell receptor beta chains below, sequenced in a study of blood T cell repertoires in COVID-19. Method: immunoSEQ multiplex PCR; TCRdb's copy keeps in-frame clones and lacks some. The profile shows roughly 150,000 clones, 70% to 90% of them singletons. Material for sequencing was peripheral blood. All receptors come from an elderly man with COVID-19, enrolled during active disease.

V usage is TRBV11-3 and J usage is TRBJ2-2; 7 bases are a match to TRBD1. The junction had 3 bases not matched to a gene; V was cut back by 4 bases and J by 4 bases. This CDR3 spans 14 amino acids. Germline V CDR1 and CDR2: SGHNT, YENEEA. The CDR3 loop is CASSWDSSTGELFF. DNA for the CDR3: TGTGCCAGCAGCTGGGACAGTTCCACCGGGGAGCTGTTTTTT.

This rearrangement joins TRBV18 to TRBJ2-5; D not resolved. The V and J ends lost 7 bases and 5 bases respectively, with 5 bases between them. CDR1 is KGHSH, CDR2 LQKENI, per germline. The CDR3 spans 10 residues. CDR3 in DNA: TGTGCCAGCTACGGGGAGACCCAGTACTTC. It yields the protein CASYGETQYF.

This chain links TRBV6-2 or TRBV6-3 with TRBJ2-3; 9 bases align to TRBD1. CDR3 size: 16 residues. The V gene's germline CDR1 is MNHEY and CDR2 SVGEGT. J lost 2 bases, V lost 6 bases, and 9 bases had no gene match. CDR3 nucleotide sequence: TGTGCCAGCAGCAACGGACAGGGGTGGAACACAGATACGCAGTATTTT. Amino acid sequence: CASSNGQGWNTDTQYF.

The chain couples TRBV7-2 to TRBJ1-1, with 8 bases aligning to TRBD1. Trimming took 2 bases from V and 4 from J; bases not matched to a gene: 6. The CDR3 runs 15 residues. Germline loops: CDR1 SGHTA, CDR2 FQGNSA. The DNA of the CDR3 is TGTGCCAGCAGCTTAAACAGGGGGTGGGGCACTGAAGCTTTCTTT. It codes for CASSLNRGWGTEAFF.

The chain is built from TRBV10-3 and TRBJ2-5, with a possible D match to TRBD2 (6 bases). This CDR3 has 14 residues. The germline gives CDR1 ENHRY, CDR2 SYGVKD. V lost 4 bases and J 5 bases, leaving 14 bases between the germline ends. The CDR3 sequence: CAISAAGGEETQYF. The CDR3 bases are TGTGCCATCAGTGCCGCCGGGGGAGAGGAGACCCAGTACTTC.

J is TRBJ2-2 and V is TRBV27, with 7 bases matching TRBD1. V lost 6 bases to trimming and J lost 6 bases; unmatched junction nucleotides: 4. The CDR3 is made up of 13 amino acids. Germline loops: CDR1 MNHEY, CDR2 SMNVEV (reference sequence). The CDR3 nucleotides read TGTGCCAGCAGAAAACAGGGGCCCGGGGAGCTGTTTTTT. It codes for CASRKQGPGELFF.

This sequence joins TRBV4-2 and TRBJ2-6; possible D gene TRBD2, 5 bases. The CDR3 has 16 amino acids. Deletions cut 0 bases from V and 2 bases from J, with 8 bases between. Germline V gives CDR1 LGHNA, CDR2 YNFKEQ. This CDR3 is CASSQDSGAGANVLTF. In DNA, the CDR3 is TGTGCCAGCAGCCAAGATTCCGGGGCTGGGGCCAACGTCCTGACTTTC.

This clone was observed a few times. J is TRBJ2-7 and V is TRBV4-1, with TRBD2 matching 10 bases. V lost 3 bases, J lost 3 bases, and 5 bases stayed unmatched. Germline V gene sequence: CDR1 MGHRA, CDR2 YSYEKL. The CDR3 runs to 15 residues. This CDR3 is CASSQVLAGVYEQYF. In DNA form, the CDR3 reads TGCGCCAGCAGCCAGGTGCTAGCGGGGGTCTACGAGCAGTACTTC.

This sequence joins TRBV7-6 and TRBJ1-2, with D possibly being TRBD1 (5 bases). The CDR3 totals 18 residues. CDR1 SGHVS and CDR2 FNYEAQ come from the germline V gene. Trimming took 2 bases from V and 2 from J, leaving 21 bases between them. The CDR3: CASSLRGVGQAPNYGYTF. The CDR3 DNA sequence: TGTGCCAGCAGCTTACGGGGGGTGGGTCAGGCCCCCAACTATGGCTACACCTTC.

The chain links TRBV7-8 to TRBJ1-3, with a possible D match to TRBD1 (6 bases). V was pared by 3 bases and J by 5 bases, with 8 bases between. CDR1 is SGHVS, CDR2 FQNEAQ, per germline. The CDR3 totals 13 residues. CDR3: CASSLDRRNTIYF. The CDR3, as DNA: TGTGCCAGCAGCTTGGACAGAAGAAACACCATATATTTT. The whole variable domain, remainder taken from reference TRBV7-8 and TRBJ1-3, is GAGVSQSPRYKVAKRGQDVALRCDPISGHVSLFWYQQALGQGPEFLTYFQNEAQLDKSGLPSDRFFAERPEGSVSTLKIQRTQQEDSAVYLCASSLDRRNTIYFGEGSWLTVV.

The chain is built from TRBV4-2 and TRBJ1-6; the D gene is possibly TRBD1 (5 bases). Germline-derived CDR1 and CDR2 are LGHNA and YNFKEQ. The CDR3 loop spans 16 amino acids. Trimming cost V 0 bases and J 7 bases, with 13 bases left between them. The CDR3 bases are TGTGCCAGCAGCCAAGATCACCTGGGGCGGAATTCACCCCTCCACTTT. Translated: CASSQDHLGRNSPLHF.

This clone was observed a few times. This rearrangement joins TRBV28 to TRBJ1-6, with D possibly being TRBD1 (6 bases). Trimming removed 3 bases from V and 2 bases from J, with 14 bases in between. This CDR3 spans 17 amino acids. Germline CDR1 reads MDHEN; CDR2 reads SYDVKM. In DNA form, the CDR3 reads TGTGCCAGCAGTTTGGGTACAGGGAGACCCTATAATTCACCCCTCCACTTT. The encoded protein is CASSLGTGRPYNSPLHF.

This clone was recorded a few times. The chain combines TRBV9 with TRBJ1-5, with 7 positions matching TRBD1. Germline-derived CDR1 and CDR2 are SGDLS and YYNGEE. The V segment lost 3 bases and the J segment 6 bases; nucleotides outside the gene matches: 9. The CDR3 runs to 15 residues. The CDR3 coding sequence is TGTGCCAGCAGCGCCGGACAGGAAAGTGGTCAGCCCCAGCATTTT. Protein sequence: CASSAGQESGQPQHF.

CDR3 in amino acids: CASSEAPNQPQHF. The DNA of the CDR3 is TGTGCCAGCAGTGAGGCACCGAATCAGCCCCAGCATTTT. V gene TRBV2 combines with J gene TRBJ1-5; D gene unclear. CDR3 length: 13 residues. Germline values: CDR1 SNHLY, CDR2 FYNNEI. With 3 bases removed from V and 4 bases from J, the gap between germline ends came to 7 bases.

This chain connects TRBV12-3 or TRBV12-4 to TRBJ1-1; 8 bases agree with TRBD1. J gave up 10 bases and V 6 bases, and 4 bases lay outside the gene matches. This CDR3 region has 11 residues. This CDR3 is CASSHRGGAFF. In nucleotides, the CDR3 is TGTGCCAGCAGCCACAGGGGGGGAGCTTTCTTT.

CDR3 sequence reads: CASSLGSYEQYF. The CDR3 DNA follows: TGTGCCAGCAGTTTGGGGAGCTACGAGCAGTACTTC. The rearrangement joins TRBV28 to TRBJ2-7; possible D gene TRBD2, 5 bases. V lost 3 bases and J lost 3, with 6 bases in between. The length of the CDR3 is 12 residues. In germline, CDR1 is MDHEN, CDR2 SYDVKM.

The chain combines TRBV25-1 with TRBJ2-2; D is undetermined. With 5 bases removed from V and 2 bases from J, the gap between germline ends came to 9 bases. CDR3 size: 14 residues. Germline V gene lookup returns CDR1 MGHDK and CDR2 SYGVNS. CDR3 amino acids: CASSNAANTGELFF. The CDR3 DNA reads as TGTGCCAGCAGTAACGCGGCTAACACCGGGGAGCTGTTTTTT. Combining the CDR3 with reference TRBV25-1 and TRBJ2-2 gives the whole variable domain EADIYQTPRYLVIGTGKKITLECSQTMGHDKMYWYQQDPGMELHLIHYSYGVNSTEKGDLSSESTVSRIRTEHFPLTLESARPSHTSQYLCASSNAANTGELFFGEGSRLTVL.

The genes are TRBV19 and TRBJ1-1; weak D call: TRBD1 (6 bases). The length of the CDR3 is 15 residues. Germline CDR1 and CDR2: LNHDA and SQIVND (reference sequence). The V end lost 3 bases, the J end lost 4 bases, and 15 bases lay between the germline ends. Here the CDR3 DNA reads TGTGCCAGTAGTATCCTTCGGGGGGCTCTCACTGAAGCTTTCTTT. This codes for CASSILRGALTEAFF.

The V call is TRBV5-1, the J call TRBJ1-1; D perhaps matches TRBD1 (5 bases). V was shortened by 3 bases and J by 3 bases, with 9 bases between the two germline ends. The CDR3 covers 13 residues. Germline values: CDR1 SGHRS, CDR2 YFSETQ. CDR3 DNA: TGCGCCAGCAGCTGGAGCAGGGACACTGAAGCTTTCTTT. Its translation: CASSWSRDTEAFF.

The CDR3 coding sequence is TGTGCCAGCAGTCCGGGAGGCTCCTACAATGAGCAGTTCTTC. Its protein is CASSPGGSYNEQFF. This sequence joins TRBV27 and TRBJ2-1; 7 positions agree with TRBD2. Germline V CDR1 and CDR2: MNHEY, SMNVEV (reference sequence). CDR3 size: 14 residues. V was pared by 5 bases and J by 0 bases, with 1 base of the junction left unmatched.

V gene TRBV19 combines with J gene TRBJ2-3; possibly TRBD2 for D (6 bases). The length of the CDR3 is 14 residues. V lost 3 bases to trimming and J lost 1 base, with 8 bases between them. Germline V CDR1 and CDR2: LNHDA, SQIVND (reference sequence). Here the CDR3 reads CASSIQRGTDTQYF. CDR3 DNA sequence: TGTGCCAGTAGTATCCAGCGGGGCACAGATACGCAGTATTTT.

V usage is TRBV2 and J usage is TRBJ1-1, with D possibly TRBD1 on 6 matching bases. CDR3 size: 14 residues. V lost 8 bases, J lost 2 bases, and 15 bases lay in between. CDR1 is SNHLY and CDR2 is FYNNEI in the germline V gene. This chain's CDR3 is CASLTGPANTEAFF. The CDR3 nucleotides read TGTGCCAGCCTCACAGGGCCGGCAAACACTGAAGCTTTCTTT.